Sequencing of this T cell receptor (beta chain) was carried out in a study of OX40 agonist ivuxolimab in advanced cancers. Background on the study: Patients with prior anti-PD-1, anti-PD-L1 or anti-CTLA-4 therapy were eligible; 40% to 45% had some.

Autoimmune disease history or systemic immunosuppression meant exclusion. Worth noting for this clone: What it binds is unknown.

Study results and caveats: Among T cells, CD8+ cells averaged more expanded clones than CD4+ cells.

Germline-derived CDR1 and CDR2 are SGDLS and YYNGEE. CDR3 length: 13 residues. Trimming removed 5 bases at V and 4 bases at J, with 9 bases between. Sequenced by immunoSEQ multiplex PCR; TCRdb stores in-frame clones only, minus some. The repertoire has about 31,000 clones, around 90% of them found once; the top ten carry under 70%. The chain carries TRBV9 and TRBJ2-2; TRBD1 might be the D (6 bases). The receptor comes from an adult with an advanced solid tumor such as melanoma, head and neck, liver or kidney cancer. The sequenced sample was CD4+ or CD8+ T cells sorted from blood, obtained in a trial of the OX40 agonist ivuxolimab. CDR3 sequence reads: CASRGAITGELFF. The CDR3 bases are TGTGCCAGCAGGGGGGCTATCACCGGGGAGCTGTTTTTT.